A selection of T cell receptor beta chains follows, all from one sample in a study of T cells and copy number aberrations in small-cell lung cancer. The assay was immunoSEQ multiplex PCR, and TCRdb's table has in-frame clones only and misses some. The table lists about 9,600 clones, over 60% of them singletons. Input material: normal tissue next to the tumor. The source of these receptors is a man between 60 and 70 years old with small cell lung cancer. CDR3s include the opening cysteine and the closing phenylalanine or tryptophan. Rows give clone size only sometimes, using once, few, many, or a class for an expanded clone.

CDR3 protein: CASSPEGGVTEAFF
V gene: TRBV5-1
clone size: -
J gene: TRBJ1-1

CDR3 protein: CASSGGGQETVFYEQYF
V gene: TRBV2
clone size: once
J gene: TRBJ2-7

CDR3 protein: CASSLGGGVTDTQYF
V gene: TRBV7-2
clone size: -
J gene: TRBJ2-3

CDR3 protein: CASSEVAGLAAETQYF
V gene: TRBV2
clone size: large
J gene: TRBJ2-5

CDR3 protein: CASSISGMNTEAFF
V gene: TRBV5-1
clone size: -
J gene: TRBJ1-1

CDR3 protein: CASSLGPADTQYF
V gene: TRBV11-3
clone size: -
J gene: TRBJ2-3

CDR3 protein: CASCLMGASEAFF
V gene: TRBV6-1
clone size: -
J gene: TRBJ1-1

CDR3 protein: CASSQETSGVGTQYF
V gene: TRBV14
clone size: -
J gene: TRBJ2-5

CDR3 protein: CASSDEGFAKNIQYF
V gene: TRBV2
clone size: once
J gene: TRBJ2-4

CDR3 protein: CATSPPGEGRNTGELFF
V gene: TRBV27
clone size: -
J gene: TRBJ2-2

CDR3 protein: CASSPRGTLKGEQYF
V gene: TRBV18
clone size: -
J gene: TRBJ2-7

CDR3 protein: CASSDSRDTGELFF
V gene: TRBV6-4
clone size: -
J gene: TRBJ2-2

CDR3 protein: CASSPGGTSIYNEQFF
V gene: TRBV5-1
clone size: -
J gene: TRBJ2-1

CDR3 protein: CASSLWGGYEQYF
V gene: TRBV11-3
clone size: -
J gene: TRBJ2-7

CDR3 protein: CASSEYGQGAGITEAFF
V gene: TRBV25-1
clone size: -
J gene: TRBJ1-1

CDR3 protein: CASSLDFAARGANVLTF
V gene: TRBV11-2
clone size: -
J gene: TRBJ2-6

CDR3 protein: CASSVASGQGISEQFF
V gene: TRBV9
clone size: -
J gene: TRBJ2-1

CDR3 protein: CASSLDVGPVYYEQYF
V gene: TRBV5-1
clone size: -
J gene: TRBJ2-7

CDR3 protein: CAWSPNSNQPQHF
V gene: TRBV30
clone size: -
J gene: TRBJ1-5

CDR3 protein: CASSRVFKTGVTNTGELFF
V gene: TRBV14
clone size: -
J gene: TRBJ2-2

CDR3 protein: CASSLGSGLAGASTDTQYF
V gene: TRBV7-8
clone size: -
J gene: TRBJ2-3

CDR3 protein: CASSDPQPFRGEQYF
V gene: TRBV10-2
clone size: -
J gene: TRBJ2-7

CDR3 protein: CASSLSIGGSRTDTQYF
V gene: TRBV11-3
clone size: -
J gene: TRBJ2-3

CDR3 protein: CAWMMRVGDTIYF
V gene: TRBV30
clone size: -
J gene: TRBJ1-3